Reported below is one TCR beta chain. These data come from a study of T-cell reconstitution after alpha-beta-depleted transplantation in children. The germline V gene has CDR1 SGHTA and CDR2 FQGNSA. This CDR3 has 13 amino acids. V lost 2 bases to trimming and J lost 7 bases, with 6 bases between them. The library targeted TCRbeta and was prepared with unique molecular identifiers. TCRdb reprocessed the PCR reads with MiXCR, giving one entry per CDR3 protein. The sample has some 500,000 distinct CDR3 sequences, approximately 32% seen once. This receptor was identified in a human donor who donated a stem cell graft to a child with aplastic anemia. V usage is TRBV7-2 and J usage is TRBJ1-6, with TRBD1 as a possible D gene (5 bases). Sequencing was performed on PBMCs from the stem cell graft donor, taken from the stem cell graft. The CDR3 DNA is TGTGCCAGCAGCTTACGACAGAATTCACCCCTCCACTTT. This gives the protein CASSLRQNSPLHF.